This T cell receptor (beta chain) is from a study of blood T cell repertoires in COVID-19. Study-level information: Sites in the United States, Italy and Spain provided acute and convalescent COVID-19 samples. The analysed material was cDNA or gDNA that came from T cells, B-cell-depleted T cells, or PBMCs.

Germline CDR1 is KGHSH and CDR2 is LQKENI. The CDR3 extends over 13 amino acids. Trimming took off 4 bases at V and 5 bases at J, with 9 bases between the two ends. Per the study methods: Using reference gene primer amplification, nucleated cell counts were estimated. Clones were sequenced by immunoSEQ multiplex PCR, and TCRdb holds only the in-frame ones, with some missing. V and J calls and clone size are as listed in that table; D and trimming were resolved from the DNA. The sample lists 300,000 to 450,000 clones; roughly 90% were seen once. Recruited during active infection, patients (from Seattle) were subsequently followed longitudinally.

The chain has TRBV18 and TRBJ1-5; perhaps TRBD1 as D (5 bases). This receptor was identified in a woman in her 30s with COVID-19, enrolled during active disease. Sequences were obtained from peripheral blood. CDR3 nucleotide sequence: TGTGCCAGCTCACAAGGGGTGGATCAGCCCCAGCATTTT. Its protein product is CASSQGVDQPQHF.